Each of the 31 T cell receptor beta chains below was sequenced from the same sample in a study of PD-1 blockade in classical Hodgkin lymphoma (dated by TCRdb to about 2020). The time point label on this specimen signifies: cycle 4 day 1 (C4D1), after more than five weeks of nivolumab. Every trial patient had relapsed after autologous stem cell transplantation, and cohorts A, B and C differed in prior brentuximab vedotin exposure. Library method: the immunoSEQ multiplex PCR assay. Here the immuneACCESS table is served through TCRdb, limited to in-frame sequences with V and J called. Missing clones are a known gap in these copies; in checked studies unresolved V genes cover under half, and the rest lacks a known reason. For this sample the table gives roughly 20,000 clones, of which 75% to 90% were detected only once. The leading ten clones occupy roughly 14% of the sample. The sequencing here drew on peripheral blood mononuclear cells (PBMCs), taken before the fourth cycle of nivolumab. The receptors shown here come from a human donor with classical Hodgkin lymphoma.

This chain joins TRBV28 and TRBJ1-1, with D maybe TRBD1 (6 bases). Germline assignment: CDR1 MDHEN and CDR2 SYDVKM. Trimming stripped 1 base from V and 2 bases from J, with 11 bases between. The CDR3 has 15 amino acids. CDR3 coding DNA: TGTGCCAGCAGTTTATACCGGACAGTTAACACTGAAGCTTTCTTT. It yields the protein CASSLYRTVNTEAFF.

The table lists this clone with a count of one. The J gene is TRBJ1-2, the V gene TRBV11-3; D gene uncertain. The CDR3 runs 14 residues. V lost 5 bases and J 0 bases, leaving 10 bases between the germline ends. CDR1 is SGHNT and CDR2 is YENEEA in the germline V gene. The CDR3 loop is CASSEDMTNYGYTF. CDR3 in DNA: TGTGCCAGCAGCGAAGACATGACTAACTATGGCTACACCTTC.

The chain combines TRBV28 with TRBJ2-7; no reliable D call. The CDR3 spans 12 residues. Trimming left V 10 bases short and J 4 bases short, with 14 bases between. The germline V gene encodes CDR1 MDHEN and CDR2 SYDVKM. This chain's CDR3 is CAKPRAHYEQYF. The CDR3 DNA follows: TGTGCCAAACCTAGAGCCCATTACGAGCAGTACTTC. The full variable domain, in which reference TRBV28 and TRBJ2-7 provide the parts outside the CDR3, is DVKVTQSSRYLVKRTGEKVFLECVQDMDHENMFWYRQDPGLGLRLIYFSYDVKMKEKGDIPEGYSVSREKKERFSLILESASTNQTSMYLCAKPRAHYEQYFGPGTRLTVT.

This chain joins TRBV28 and TRBJ2-1; no definite D call. Germline values: CDR1 MDHEN, CDR2 SYDVKM. Trimming took off 8 bases at V and 2 bases at J, with 10 bases between the two ends. This CDR3 is 13 amino acids long. CDR3 amino acids: CASEDRTYNEQFF. CDR3 coding DNA: TGTGCCAGCGAGGACCGGACCTACAATGAGCAGTTCTTC. The full variable domain, completed using reference TRBV28 and TRBJ2-1, is DVKVTQSSRYLVKRTGEKVFLECVQDMDHENMFWYRQDPGLGLRLIYFSYDVKMKEKGDIPEGYSVSREKKERFSLILESASTNQTSMYLCASEDRTYNEQFFGPGTRLTVL.

The rearrangement joins TRBV30 to TRBJ2-2; TRBD2 might be the D (6 bases). The V and J ends lost 0 bases and 7 bases respectively, with 9 bases between them. This CDR3 spans 13 amino acids. CDR1 and CDR2 (germline): GTSNPN, SVGIG (reference sequence). The CDR3 loop is CAWSVGGLGELFF. The CDR3 nucleotides read TGTGCCTGGAGTGTGGGGGGACTCGGGGAGCTGTTTTTT.

The rearrangement joins TRBV28 to TRBJ1-1; D remains unclear. V was pared by 5 bases and J by 1 base, with 11 bases between. Looked up from germline, CDR1 is MDHEN and CDR2 is SYDVKM. The CDR3 is 14 amino acids. CDR3 sequence reads: CASSPPDGNTEAFF. CDR3 nucleotides: TGTGCCAGCAGTCCTCCAGACGGGAACACTGAAGCTTTCTTT.

The chain uses TRBV5-8 and TRBJ2-3, with D unresolved. The CDR3 length is 14 residues. Trimming took off 1 base at V and 2 bases at J, with 8 bases between the two ends. Germline values: CDR1 SGHTS, CDR2 YDEGEE. This chain's CDR3 is CASSLRAPTDTQYF. The CDR3 bases are TGTGCCAGCAGCTTGAGGGCTCCCACAGATACGCAGTATTTT.

The J gene is TRBJ2-1, the V gene TRBV15, with 7 bases identical to TRBD1. The CDR3 runs 14 residues. The germline CDR1 and CDR2 sequences are LNHNV and YYDKDF (reference sequence). The trim removed 5 bases at V and 8 bases at J, leaving 9 bases unmatched. CDR3 bases: TGTGCCACCAGCCGTAGACAGGGTTCCGATGAGCAGTTCTTC. Translating gives CATSRRQGSDEQFF.

The rearrangement joins TRBV6-5 to TRBJ1-2; D possibly corresponds to TRBD1 (6 bases). The germline V gene has CDR1 MNHEY and CDR2 SVGAGI. The CDR3 has 13 residues. Trimming removed 6 bases from V and 5 bases from J, with 13 bases in between. The CDR3 DNA reads as TGTGCCAGCAGGTCCCCCACAGGGTATGGCTACACCTTC. It is translated as CASRSPTGYGYTF.

The gene calls are TRBV30 and TRBJ1-5; the match to TRBD1 covers 7 bases. The CDR3 is 13 residues long. CDR1 GTSNPN and CDR2 SVGIG come from the germline V gene (reference sequence). V lost 4 bases to trimming and J lost 4 bases; unmatched junction nucleotides: 4. This CDR3 reads CAWTRQGNQPQHF. CDR3 nucleotides: TGTGCCTGGACCCGACAGGGTAATCAGCCCCAGCATTTT.

CDR3 protein: CASSFGEGAGGYTF. DNA for the CDR3: TGTGCCAGCAGCTTTGGGGAGGGGGCGGGTGGCTACACCTTC. The chain couples TRBV5-4 to TRBJ1-2, with 7 bases matching TRBD1. Losses at the gene ends were 2 bases for V and 7 bases for J; bases not matched to a gene: 8. CDR1 is SGHNT, CDR2 YYREEE, per germline (reference sequence). CDR3 length equals 14 residues.

The V gene is TRBV6-5, the J gene TRBJ2-2; 7 bases map to TRBD2. The CDR3 spans 15 residues. V was clipped by 7 bases and J by 0 bases; unmatched bases: 5. Germline V CDR1 and CDR2: MNHEY, SVGAGI. CDR3 protein: CASTSGFANTGELFF. The CDR3 coding sequence is TGTGCCAGCACTAGCGGTTTCGCGAACACCGGGGAGCTGTTTTTT.

This clone was seen a few times. This CDR3 is CASSLAPEGWDYGYTF. The CDR3 DNA reads as TGTGCCAGCAGCTTGGCGCCAGAGGGGTGGGACTATGGCTACACCTTC. The genes are TRBV5-5 and TRBJ1-2; D perhaps matches TRBD1 (5 bases). The CDR3 consists of 16 residues. Trimming took off 0 bases at V and 3 bases at J, with 15 bases between the two ends. Per the germline V gene, CDR1 is SGHKS and CDR2 is YYEKEE (reference sequence).

The J gene is TRBJ1-2, the V gene TRBV9; D is perhaps TRBD1 (6 bases). With 4 bases removed from V and 4 bases from J, the gap between germline ends came to 20 bases. CDR1 is SGDLS, CDR2 YYNGEE, per germline. The CDR3 runs to 16 residues. The CDR3 here is CASSRGAVTGLYGYTF. In nucleotides, the CDR3 is TGTGCCAGCAGCAGAGGGGCCGTCACAGGGCTCTATGGCTACACCTTC.

This chain's CDR3 is CASSRATRGTGELFF. CDR3 in DNA: TGCGCCAGCAGCCGGGCGACTAGAGGGACCGGGGAGCTGTTTTTT. The J gene is TRBJ2-2, the V gene TRBV4-3; TRBD2 is a possible D gene (6 bases). The germline V and J ends were trimmed by 4 bases and 5 bases, with 14 bases remaining between them. The CDR3 totals 15 residues. Germline V gives CDR1 LGHNA, CDR2 YSLEER.

The CDR3 DNA sequence: TGCAGCTCACAGGGGACTAGCGGGACCAATGAGCAGTTCTTC. Residues: CSSQGTSGTNEQFF. V gene TRBV29-1 combines with J gene TRBJ2-1, with 13 bases aligning to TRBD2. Germline V gene lookup returns CDR1 SQVTM and CDR2 ANQGSEA. This CDR3 spans 14 amino acids. The V segment lost 8 bases and the J segment 6 bases; nucleotides outside the gene matches: 7.

The chain links TRBV30 to TRBJ1-5; no clear D gene. The germline V gene encodes CDR1 GTSNPN and CDR2 SVGIG (reference sequence). This CDR3 is built from 18 residues. The germline V and J ends were trimmed by 2 bases and 0 bases, with 20 bases remaining between them. The CDR3 region is CAWSMASQGQYSNQPQHF. CDR3 in DNA: TGTGCCTGGAGTATGGCCTCCCAAGGGCAATATAGCAATCAGCCCCAGCATTTT. The full variable domain, in which reference TRBV30 and TRBJ1-5 provide the parts outside the CDR3, is SQTIHQWPATLVQPVGSPLSLECTVEGTSNPNLYWYRQAAGRGLQLLFYSVGIGQISSEVPQNLSASRPQDRQFILSSKKLLLSDSGFYLCAWSMASQGQYSNQPQHFGDGTRLSIL.

This chain links TRBV11-2 with TRBJ2-3; the D gene could be TRBD1 or TRBD2 (5 bases each). Germline V lookup: CDR1 SGHAT, CDR2 FQNNGV. V lost 3 bases and J 0 bases, leaving 10 bases between the germline ends. This CDR3 contains 15 residues. CDR3: CASSFSGASTDTQYF. The CDR3 DNA reads TGTGCCAGCAGCTTTTCCGGGGCAAGCACAGATACGCAGTATTTT.

The J gene is TRBJ2-7, the V gene TRBV27; 10 bases map to TRBD1. The junction had 6 bases not matched to a gene; V was cut back by 3 bases and J by 4 bases. The CDR3 spans 15 residues. From germline, CDR1 is MNHEY and CDR2 SMNVEV (reference sequence). The CDR3 is CASSLSGQGGYEQYF. CDR3 nucleotide sequence: TGTGCCAGCAGTTTGAGCGGACAGGGGGGGTACGAGCAGTACTTC.

The chain is built from TRBV7-9 and TRBJ2-7; D unresolved. Looked up from germline, CDR1 is SEHNR and CDR2 is FQNEAQ (reference sequence). Trimming stripped 0 bases from V and 5 bases from J, with 11 bases between. This CDR3 spans 14 amino acids. As DNA, the CDR3 is TGTGCCAGCAGCTTAGCCAGGTTCCCCCACGAGCAGTACTTC. It translates to CASSLARFPHEQYF.

This rearrangement joins TRBV2 to TRBJ2-7, with D maybe TRBD1 (5 bases). The V gene's germline CDR1 is SNHLY and CDR2 FYNNEI. The CDR3 is 11 amino acids. The V and J ends lost 6 bases and 5 bases respectively, with 8 bases between them. CDR3 sequence reads: CASRDIDEQYF. CDR3 coding DNA: TGTGCCAGCAGGGACATTGACGAGCAGTACTTC. Full variable domain (remainder filled in from reference TRBV2 and TRBJ2-7): EPEVTQTPSHQVTQMGQEVILRCVPISNHLYFYWYRQILGQKVEFLVSFYNNEISEKSEIFDDQFSVERPDGSNFTLKIRSTKLEDSAMYFCASRDIDEQYFGPGTRLTVT.

The J gene is TRBJ2-2, the V gene TRBV2; D may correspond to TRBD1 or TRBD2 (6 bases each). Germline V gene data show CDR1 as SNHLY and CDR2 as FYNNEI. V lost 11 bases and J lost 4, with 17 bases in between. This CDR3 comprises 14 residues. CDR3 DNA sequence: TGTGCCGGGACTGGGGCAGGGGTCACCGGGGAGCTGTTTTTT. It is translated as CAGTGAGVTGELFF.

The V and J genes are TRBV15 and TRBJ2-1, with TRBD2 matching over 11 bases. CDR1 is LNHNV, CDR2 YYDKDF, per germline (reference sequence). There are 16 residues in the CDR3. V trimming: 0 bases; J trimming: 5 bases; junction bases outside the gene matches: 3. CDR3 residues: CATSRDLAGGHNEQFF. DNA for the CDR3: TGTGCCACCAGCAGAGATCTAGCGGGGGGCCACAATGAGCAGTTCTTC.

The chain employs TRBV7-2 and TRBJ1-2; the D gene is possibly TRBD1 (5 bases). CDR3 size: 15 residues. Germline V lookup: CDR1 SGHTA, CDR2 FQGNSA. Trimming removed 1 base from V and 1 base from J, with 10 bases in between. CDR3 sequence reads: CASSLVEGLNYGYTF. The CDR3 DNA reads TGTGCCAGCAGCTTAGTTGAGGGGCTTAACTATGGCTACACCTTC.

The chain uses TRBV9 and TRBJ2-7, with D hard to call. The CDR3 is 15 residues long. Germline CDR1 and CDR2: SGDLS and YYNGEE. Trimming cost V 0 bases and J 5 bases, with 15 bases left between them. The CDR3 region is CASSVGQAKFHEQYF. The CDR3 DNA reads as TGTGCCAGCAGCGTAGGACAAGCGAAGTTCCACGAGCAGTACTTC.

The chain joins TRBV6-6 to TRBJ2-5; tentatively, D is TRBD1 (6 bases). The CDR3 has 14 residues. V dropped 2 bases and J dropped 5 bases, with 12 bases sitting between them. Germline lookup yields CDR1 MNHNY and CDR2 SVGAGI (reference sequence). CDR3 protein: CASSYDRFEETQYF. CDR3 nucleotides: TGTGCCAGCAGTTACGACAGGTTCGAGGAGACCCAGTACTTC.

The V gene is TRBV11-2, the J gene TRBJ2-1; tentatively, D is TRBD2 (7 bases). CDR3 size: 14 residues. Germline-derived CDR1 and CDR2 are SGHAT and FQNNGV. Trimming shortened V by 3 bases and J by 9 bases, and 15 bases separated the two germline ends. The CDR3 DNA is TGTGCCAGCAGCTTCCCCCGCGGGGGCGGTGAGCAGTTCTTC. Protein: CASSFPRGGGEQFF. Full variable domain (missing parts from reference TRBV11-2 and TRBJ2-1): EAGVAQSPRYKIIEKRQSVAFWCNPISGHATLYWYQQILGQGPKLLIQFQNNGVVDDSQLPKDRFSAERLKGVDSTLKIQPAKLEDSAVYLCASSFPRGGGEQFFGPGTRLTVL.

In this sample, this clone turned up once. CDR3 sequence reads: CASSKASEPYGYTF. The CDR3 DNA sequence: TGTGCCAGCAGCAAAGCCTCGGAGCCCTATGGCTACACCTTC. The genes are TRBV21-1 and TRBJ1-2. TRBV21-1 is designated a pseudogene. This CDR3 has 14 residues.

The chain is built from TRBV7-2 and TRBJ2-5, with 8 bases fitting TRBD2. Near its end, the DNA agrees better with TRBJ2-7, so the J call may be wrong. CDR1 is SGHTA, CDR2 FQGNSA, per germline. The CDR3 has 14 amino acids. CDR3 in amino acids: CASSLARGGYEQYF. CDR3 bases: TGTGCCAGCAGCTTAGCTCGGGGGGGCTACGAGCAGTACTTC.

The V and J genes are TRBV12-5 and TRBJ2-4; maybe TRBD1 (6 bases). V lost 3 bases and J lost 2, with 14 bases in between. There are 16 residues in the CDR3. Per germline, CDR1 LGHNT and CDR2 FRNRAP. In nucleotides, the CDR3 is TGTGCTAGTGGTTTTTTTGGGGGCCGGACCAAAAACATTCAGTACTTC. This codes for CASGFFGGRTKNIQYF.

The rearrangement uses TRBV5-4 and TRBJ1-2; TRBD1 matches 10 bases. Germline V gene lookup returns CDR1 SGHNT and CDR2 YYREEE (reference sequence). The CDR3 length is 17 residues. J lost 0 bases, V lost 2 bases, and 7 bases had no gene match. The CDR3 reads CASSFGDRGLANYGYTF. DNA for the CDR3: TGTGCCAGCAGCTTCGGGGACAGGGGTTTAGCTAACTATGGCTACACCTTC.